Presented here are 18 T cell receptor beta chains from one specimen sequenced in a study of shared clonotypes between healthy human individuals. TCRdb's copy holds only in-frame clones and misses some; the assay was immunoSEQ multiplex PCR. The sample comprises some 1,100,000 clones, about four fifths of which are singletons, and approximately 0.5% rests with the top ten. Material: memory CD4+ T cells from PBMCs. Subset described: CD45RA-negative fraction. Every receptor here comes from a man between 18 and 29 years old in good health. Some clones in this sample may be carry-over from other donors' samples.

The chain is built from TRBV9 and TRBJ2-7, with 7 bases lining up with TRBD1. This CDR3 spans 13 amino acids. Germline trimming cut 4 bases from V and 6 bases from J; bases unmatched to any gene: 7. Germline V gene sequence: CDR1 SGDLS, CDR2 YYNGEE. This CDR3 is CASSPGTALEQYF. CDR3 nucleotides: TGTGCCAGCAGCCCTGGGACAGCCCTCGAGCAGTACTTC.

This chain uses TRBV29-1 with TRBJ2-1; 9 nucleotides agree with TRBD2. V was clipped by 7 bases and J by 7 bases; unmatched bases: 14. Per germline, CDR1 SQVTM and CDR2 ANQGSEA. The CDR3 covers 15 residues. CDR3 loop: CSGGRPSGNRNEQFF. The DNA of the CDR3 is TGCAGCGGGGGGAGGCCTAGCGGGAATCGGAATGAGCAGTTCTTC.

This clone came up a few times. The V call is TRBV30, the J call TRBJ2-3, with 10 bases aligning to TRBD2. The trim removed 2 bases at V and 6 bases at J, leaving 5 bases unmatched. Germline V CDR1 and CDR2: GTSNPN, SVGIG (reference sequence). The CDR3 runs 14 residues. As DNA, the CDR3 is TGTGCCTGGAGTAGTCTAGCGGGAGTGGATACGCAGTATTTT. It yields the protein CAWSSLAGVDTQYF. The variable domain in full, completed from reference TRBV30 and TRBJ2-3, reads SQTIHQWPATLVQPVGSPLSLECTVEGTSNPNLYWYRQAAGRGLQLLFYSVGIGQISSEVPQNLSASRPQDRQFILSSKKLLLSDSGFYLCAWSSLAGVDTQYFGPGTRLTVL.

As DNA, the CDR3 is TGTGCCAGCAGTGTAGGGGGGGCCACTGAAGCTTTCTTT. It yields the protein CASSVGGATEAFF. The chain has TRBV25-1 and TRBJ1-1; D perhaps matches TRBD1 (6 bases). Between the trimmed V and J ends, which lost 4 bases and 4 bases, there was a span of 10 bases. Looked up from germline, CDR1 is MGHDK and CDR2 is SYGVNS. The CDR3 contains 13 residues.

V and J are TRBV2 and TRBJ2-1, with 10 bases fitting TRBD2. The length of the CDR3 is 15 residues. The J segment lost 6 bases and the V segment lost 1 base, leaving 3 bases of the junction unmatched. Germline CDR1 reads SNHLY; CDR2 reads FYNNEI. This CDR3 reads CASSEESSGSNEQFF. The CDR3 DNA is TGTGCCAGCAGTGAAGAGTCTAGCGGGAGCAATGAGCAGTTCTTC.

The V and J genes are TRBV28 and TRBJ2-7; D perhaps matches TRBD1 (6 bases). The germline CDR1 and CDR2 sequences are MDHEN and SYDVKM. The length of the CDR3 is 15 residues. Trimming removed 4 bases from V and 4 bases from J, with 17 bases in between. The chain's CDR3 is CASSSKTRGSYEQYF. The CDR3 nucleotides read TGTGCCAGCAGTTCGAAAACCAGGGGATCGTACGAGCAGTACTTC.

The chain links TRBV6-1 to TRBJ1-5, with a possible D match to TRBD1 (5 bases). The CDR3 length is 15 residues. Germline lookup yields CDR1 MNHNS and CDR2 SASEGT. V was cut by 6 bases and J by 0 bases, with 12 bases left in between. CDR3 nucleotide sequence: TGTGCCAGCAGGGGGGGGTCATATAGCAATCAGCCCCAGCATTTT. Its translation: CASRGGSYSNQPQHF.

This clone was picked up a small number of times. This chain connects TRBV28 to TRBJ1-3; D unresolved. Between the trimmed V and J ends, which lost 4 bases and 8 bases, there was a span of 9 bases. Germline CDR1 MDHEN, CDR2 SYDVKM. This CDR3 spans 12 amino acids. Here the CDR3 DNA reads TGTGCCAGCAGTTCAGGAAGGGACACCATATATTTT. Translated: CASSSGRDTIYF.

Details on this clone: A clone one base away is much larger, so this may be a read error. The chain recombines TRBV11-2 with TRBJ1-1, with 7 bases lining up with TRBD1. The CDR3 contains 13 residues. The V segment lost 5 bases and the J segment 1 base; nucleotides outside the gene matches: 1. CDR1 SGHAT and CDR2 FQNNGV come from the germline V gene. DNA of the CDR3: TGTGCCAGCAGCCGGGACAGGAACACTGAAGCTTTCTTT. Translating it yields CASSRDRNTEAFF.

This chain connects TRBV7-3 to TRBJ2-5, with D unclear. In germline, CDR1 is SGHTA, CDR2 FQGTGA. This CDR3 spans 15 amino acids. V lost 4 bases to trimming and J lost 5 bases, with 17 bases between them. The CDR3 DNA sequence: TGTGCCAGCAGCTCATCTGGCGGCCAGGTGGAGACCCAGTACTTC. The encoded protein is CASSSSGGQVETQYF.

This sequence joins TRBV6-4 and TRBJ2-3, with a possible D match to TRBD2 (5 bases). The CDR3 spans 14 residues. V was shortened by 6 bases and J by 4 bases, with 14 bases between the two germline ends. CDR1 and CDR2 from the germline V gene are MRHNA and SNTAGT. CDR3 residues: CASRSGVAPDTQYF. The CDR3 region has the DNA TGTGCCAGCAGGTCCGGGGTTGCCCCAGATACGCAGTATTTT.

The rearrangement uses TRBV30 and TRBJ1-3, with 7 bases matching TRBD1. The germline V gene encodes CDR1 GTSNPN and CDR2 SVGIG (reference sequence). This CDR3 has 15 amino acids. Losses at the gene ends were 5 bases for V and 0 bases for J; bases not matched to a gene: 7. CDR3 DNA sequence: TGTGCCTGGGACAGGGTTGGATCCTCTGGAAACACCATATATTTT. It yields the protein CAWDRVGSSGNTIYF.

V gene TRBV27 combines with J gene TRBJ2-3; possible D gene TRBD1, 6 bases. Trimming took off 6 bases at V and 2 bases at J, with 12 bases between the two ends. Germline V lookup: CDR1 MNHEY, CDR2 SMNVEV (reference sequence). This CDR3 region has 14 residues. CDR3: CASRPNRDTDTQYF. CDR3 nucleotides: TGTGCCAGCAGACCAAACAGGGACACAGATACGCAGTATTTT.

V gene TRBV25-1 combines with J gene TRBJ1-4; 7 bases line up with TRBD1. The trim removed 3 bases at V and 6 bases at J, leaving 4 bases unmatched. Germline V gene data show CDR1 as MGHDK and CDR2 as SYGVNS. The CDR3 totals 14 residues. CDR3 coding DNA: TGTGCCAGCAGTGATGACAGGGCTGATGAAAAACTGTTTTTT. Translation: CASSDDRADEKLFF. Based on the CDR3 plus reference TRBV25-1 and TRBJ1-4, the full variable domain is EADIYQTPRYLVIGTGKKITLECSQTMGHDKMYWYQQDPGMELHLIHYSYGVNSTEKGDLSSESTVSRIRTEHFPLTLESARPSHTSQYLCASSDDRADEKLFFGSGTQLSVL.

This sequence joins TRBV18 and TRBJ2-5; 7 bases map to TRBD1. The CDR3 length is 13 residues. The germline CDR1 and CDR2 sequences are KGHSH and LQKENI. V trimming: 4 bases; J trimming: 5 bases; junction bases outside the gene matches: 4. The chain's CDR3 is CASSLQGSETQYF. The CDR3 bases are TGTGCCAGCTCACTACAGGGGTCGGAGACCCAGTACTTC.

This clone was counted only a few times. CDR3 amino acids: CASSPRTGAGNTEAFF. In nucleotides, the CDR3 is TGTGCCAGCAGCCCACGGACAGGGGCGGGGAACACTGAAGCTTTCTTT. The genes are TRBV11-2 and TRBJ1-1; the match to TRBD1 covers 9 bases. The CDR3 has 16 amino acids. V lost 5 bases to trimming and J lost 1 base; unmatched junction nucleotides: 8. Germline loops: CDR1 SGHAT, CDR2 FQNNGV.

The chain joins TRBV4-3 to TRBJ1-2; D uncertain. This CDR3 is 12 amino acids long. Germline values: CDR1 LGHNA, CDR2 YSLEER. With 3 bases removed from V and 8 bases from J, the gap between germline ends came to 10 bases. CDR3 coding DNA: TGCGCCAGCAGCCATTTGGGGAGCGGCTACACCTTC. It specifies CASSHLGSGYTF.

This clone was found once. Here the CDR3 DNA reads TGCGCCAGCAGCTTGGTAGGGCAACTCGGCTCTGAAGCTTTCTTT. Translated, it gives CASSLVGQLGSEAFF. V is TRBV5-1 and J is TRBJ1-1; D unclear. Trimming took off 0 bases at V and 6 bases at J, with 15 bases between the two ends. Per germline, CDR1 SGHRS and CDR2 YFSETQ. CDR3 length: 15 amino acids.